This record concerns one TCR beta chain sequence. Only a few counts were recorded for this clone. The clone's antigen remains unknown. No much larger clone is present one base from it, and per-base qualities are unavailable. This specimen's treatment or condition label, per the study, means: randomized to nivolumab then ipilimumab (arm A) or the reverse (arm B). None of the patients in the trial had previously been given DNA-damaging chemotherapy. Live CD3+CD8+ cells negative for CD19 and CD56 were sorted from thawed PBMCs on a FACS Aria II flow cytometer. The samples were obtained from melanoma patients enrolled in CheckMate 064, an open-label, randomized phase II trial testing sequential checkpoint blockade. Peripheral blood mononuclear cells were collected by leukapheresis, purified using Ficoll-Paque, and frozen in human serum containing approximately 9.1% DMSO. Immediately after sorting, the purity of sorted blood CD3+CD8+ cells was verified to be >95%, after which DNA was extracted.

TCRbeta CDR3 regions were immunosequenced from genomic DNA with the immunoSEQ Assay. Prior to high-throughput sequencing, genomic DNA was amplified by bias-controlled multiplex PCR. Under the source paper's analysis protocol: To quantify the absolute abundance of each unique TCRbeta CDR3 region, the sequences were collapsed and filtered. Clonality, defined as 1 minus Pielou's evenness, was calculated using only productive rearrangements. A previously published method was used to identify clones whose frequencies were significantly greater in on-treatment samples than in baseline samples. The table was pulled from immuneACCESS by TCRdb, which kept in-frame rearrangements only. Such tables lose some clones; where checked, under half of the loss comes from unresolved V genes, and the rest has no known cause. For V, J and clone size, that table is used; D and trimming come from the DNA. This sample comprises fewer than 15,000 clones, roughly 80% of them detected only once. The top ten hold 10% of the sample.

CDR1 and CDR2 were assigned from the germline V gene as SGHRS and YFSETQ. There are 15 amino acids in the CDR3, from cysteine to phenylalanine inclusive. The entry retains the CDR3 DNA only, 45 bases that are in frame from base 1. Cut back by 4 bases and 6 bases, the V and J ends lie 18 bases apart. The sample is drawn from a study of sequential checkpoint blockade in melanoma (dated by TCRdb to between 2018 and 2021). Regarding the research as a whole: In a 1:1 randomization, patients received either first-line nivolumab then ipilimumab (arm A) or ipilimumab then nivolumab (arm B). Maintenance nivolumab came after both trial sequences. General findings and caveats noted by the study authors: Larger, independent patient cohorts are needed to validate the response-prediction model that combines TCR metrics and mutation burden.

Specimen: CD8+ T cells sorted from blood (inferred from file names), collected from a patient given nivolumab and ipilimumab in sequence. This TCR came from a human donor with melanoma. The V gene is TRBV5-1 and the J gene is TRBJ2-3; TRBD2 is a weak D gene call, 5 bases matching. The nucleotide sequence is given as TGCGCCAGCAGCGAGGGAGTTGGTTCGGGCGATACGCAGTATTTT. Its translation is CASSEGVGSGDTQYF.